This T cell receptor beta chain is from a study of molecular identifiers for immune sequencing clone quantification. Listed TCR primers and previously described methods were used for bulk TCR libraries. MiXCR, applied by TCRdb to the PCR reads, yields one record per CDR3 protein. The sample lists tens of thousands of distinct CDR3 sequences; under 20% were seen once. Germline assignment: CDR1 SEHNR and CDR2 FQNEAQ (reference sequence). The length of the CDR3 is 14 residues. V lost 8 bases and J 2 bases, leaving 16 bases between the germline ends. From around 20,000 to 1,000,000 sorted cells, naive CD8 libraries were generated with 10%, 30% or 50% RNA. Using a CD8+CD4-CCR7+CD45RA+ phenotype, naive CD8 T cells were sorted.

V gene TRBV7-9 combines with J gene TRBJ2-7; the D gene could be TRBD1 or TRBD2 (5 bases each). This TCR was sampled from a human donor in good health. Some libraries in this study had Jurkat cell RNA spiked in. Input material: naive CD8+ T cells from blood, with Jurkat cell RNA spiked in. Described subset: FACS-sorted CD8+CD4-CCR7+CD45RA+ naive T cells. CDR3 region: CASRTAGATYEQYF. CDR3 nucleotide sequence: TGTGCCAGCCGGACGGCCGGGGCTACCTACGAGCAGTACTTC.